This T cell receptor (beta chain) emerged from a study of cytomegalovirus exposure and HLA in healthy donors. In the study overall: The Caucasian-associated ancestry cluster held around four fifths of some 420 genotyped donors. Study results and limitations: Earlier analysis found most TCR beta V segments productive about 90% or about 30% of the time.

This CDR3 region has 15 residues. The V gene's germline CDR1 is MGHRA and CDR2 YSYEKL. The germline V and J ends were trimmed by 1 base and 0 bases, with 7 bases remaining between them. Notes on this clone: Its cognate antigen is unknown.

Vbeta (60) and Jbeta (13) primers were used in the PCR. As handled by the study authors: In a later analysis, of 80 million to 90 million unique beta chains, roughly 9.9 million appeared in at least two donors. Measured with immunoSEQ multiplex PCR; TCRdb has only the in-frame clones, and not every one. V and J calls and clone size come straight from that table; D and trimming were deduced from the DNA. The data show 150,000 or so clones, approximately 75% seen once. Input material: PBMCs. The chain combines TRBV4-1 with TRBJ2-1; the D is unclear. This receptor was identified in a man younger than 35 in good health and CMV-seronegative. DNA of the CDR3: TGCGCCAGCAGCCAAGGAGCGTACTCCTACAATGAGCAGTTCTTC. Its translation is CASSQGAYSYNEQFF.